A single T cell receptor (beta chain) is shown here with its context. Its antigen remains unidentified. 13 Jbeta primers and 60 Vbeta primers were used for the PCR. Clones were read by immunoSEQ multiplex PCR, and TCRdb kept only the in-frame ones, dropping some. The sample includes some 120,000 clones, around 81% of them seen just once. This CDR3 is built from 15 residues. Trimming cost V 0 bases and J 0 bases, with 5 bases left between them. Germline CDR1 reads SGHTA; CDR2 reads FQGNSA. This record belongs to a study of cytomegalovirus exposure and HLA in healthy donors. Study-level information: Early release data held some 79 million unique TCRs from HLA-typed donors.

Broader study findings: There were several of the most significant clusters that appeared linked to common viral pathogens in a later analysis. Later analysis revealed greater clonal expansion in HLA-associated TCR beta chains than in equally common others. A previous analysis found most TCR beta V segments productive roughly 87% or roughly 30% of the time.

The sample comprised PBMCs. This chain connects TRBV7-2 to TRBJ1-4; D gene unclear. The sequence was obtained from a woman between 40 and 55 years old in good health and CMV-seronegative. For the CDR3, the DNA is TGTGCCAGCAGCTTAGCGGGAGCAACTAATGAAAAACTGTTTTTT. This encodes CASSLAGATNEKLFF.